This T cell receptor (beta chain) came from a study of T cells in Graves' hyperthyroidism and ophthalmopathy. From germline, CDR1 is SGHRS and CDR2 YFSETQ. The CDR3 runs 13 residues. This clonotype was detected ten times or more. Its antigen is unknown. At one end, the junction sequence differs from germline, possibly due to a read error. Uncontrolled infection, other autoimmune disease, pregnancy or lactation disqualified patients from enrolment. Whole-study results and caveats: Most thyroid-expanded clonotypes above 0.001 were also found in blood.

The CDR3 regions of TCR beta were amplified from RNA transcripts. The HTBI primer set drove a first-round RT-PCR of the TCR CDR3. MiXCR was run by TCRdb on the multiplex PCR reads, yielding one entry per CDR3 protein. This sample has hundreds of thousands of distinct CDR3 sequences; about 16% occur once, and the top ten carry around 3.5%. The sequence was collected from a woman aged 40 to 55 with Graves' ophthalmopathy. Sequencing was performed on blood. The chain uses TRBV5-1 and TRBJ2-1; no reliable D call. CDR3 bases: TGCGCCAGCAGGTTGGCGGTTCGAGACAAGCAGTTCTTC. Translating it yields CASRLAVRDKQFF.